Below, 24 T cell receptor beta chains from the same sample are listed, as sequenced in a study of cytomegalovirus exposure and HLA in healthy donors. This PCR relied on a set of 60 Vbeta primers and 13 Jbeta primers. The protocol was immunoSEQ multiplex PCR, while the TCRdb copy is restricted to in-frame clones and leaves out a portion. This sample's clone table lists 130,000 or so clones. What was sequenced was PBMCs. All receptors come from a woman younger than 35 in good health and CMV-seronegative.

The chain combines TRBV5-4 with TRBJ1-3; 8 bases map to TRBD1. Looked up from germline, CDR1 is SGHNT and CDR2 is YYREEE (reference sequence). The CDR3 runs to 15 residues. The J segment lost 2 bases and the V segment lost 4 bases, leaving 5 bases of the junction unmatched. The CDR3 nucleotides read TGTGCCAGCAGCAACCAGGGGGCCGCTGGAAACACCATATATTTT. Its protein is CASSNQGAAGNTIYF.

In regard to this clone: Compared with germline, one end of the junction differs, possibly owing to a read error. The J gene is TRBJ2-7, the V gene TRBV20-1; no reliable D call. The V gene's germline CDR1 is DFQATT and CDR2 SNEGSKA (reference sequence). The CDR3 sequence is 11 residues long. The CDR3 coding sequence is TGCGGTGCCAAATTCTCCTACGAGCAGTACTTC. Protein sequence: CGAKFSYEQYF.

The chain's CDR3 is CASSYSEGGGYGYTF. In nucleotides, the CDR3 is TGTGCCAGCAGTTACTCGGAGGGAGGAGGTTATGGCTACACCTTC. The rearrangement joins TRBV6-5 to TRBJ1-2; no firm D call. This CDR3 contains 15 residues. CDR1 and CDR2 from the germline V gene are MNHEY and SVGAGI. Trimming took 0 bases from V and 5 from J, leaving 13 bases between them.

The chain couples TRBV7-2 to TRBJ1-1; D ambiguous. This CDR3 is built from 13 residues. The germline V and J ends were trimmed by 6 bases and 0 bases, with 8 bases remaining between them. Germline CDR1 and CDR2: SGHTA and FQGNSA. The CDR3 DNA follows: TGTGCCAGCAGAGACGGGATGAACACTGAAGCTTTCTTT. Its protein is CASRDGMNTEAFF. Combining the CDR3 with reference TRBV7-2 and TRBJ1-1 gives the whole variable domain GAGVSQSPSNKVTEKGKDVELRCDPISGHTALYWYRQSLGQGLEFLIYFQGNSAPDKSGLPSDRFSAERTGGSVSTLTIQRTQQEDSAVYLCASRDGMNTEAFFGQGTRLTVV.

The CDR3 DNA reads TGTGCCAGCAGCACCGCGGGAGGGTCGCTCGAAAAACTGTTTTTT. It specifies CASSTAGGSLEKLFF. This chain uses TRBV6-4 with TRBJ1-4; no definite D call. Germline V gene sequence: CDR1 MRHNA, CDR2 SNTAGT. This CDR3 region has 15 residues. Trimming cost V 6 bases and J 8 bases, with 19 bases left between them.

The J gene is TRBJ2-2, the V gene TRBV28; tentative D call: TRBD2 (6 bases). The V end lost 10 bases, the J end lost 8 bases, and 11 bases lay between the germline ends. The CDR3 runs 11 residues. Germline assignment: CDR1 MDHEN and CDR2 SYDVKM. Written as DNA, the CDR3 is TGTGCCACCCAGACTAGAGGGGAGCTGTTTTTT. Translated: CATQTRGELFF. Variable domain in full (rest from reference TRBV28 and TRBJ2-2): DVKVTQSSRYLVKRTGEKVFLECVQDMDHENMFWYRQDPGLGLRLIYFSYDVKMKEKGDIPEGYSVSREKKERFSLILESASTNQTSMYLCATQTRGELFFGEGSRLTVL.

The V call is TRBV6-5, the J call TRBJ1-6, with D perhaps TRBD1 (6 bases). Trimming pared 5 bases from V and 9 bases from J, leaving 14 bases between. The CDR3 has 14 amino acids. The germline V gene has CDR1 MNHEY and CDR2 SVGAGI. CDR3 sequence: CASSTVTGTSPLHF. As DNA, the CDR3 is TGTGCCAGCAGTACGGTCACAGGGACTTCACCCCTCCACTTT.

This chain links TRBV7-9 with TRBJ2-1, with 7 nucleotides matching TRBD2. The CDR3 extends over 16 amino acids. Looked up from germline, CDR1 is SEHNR and CDR2 is FQNEAQ (reference sequence). Trimming cost V 1 base and J 5 bases; bases outside gene matches: 8. The CDR3 protein is CASSLGWRETDNEQFF. CDR3 nucleotides: TGTGCCAGCAGCTTAGGATGGCGGGAGACCGACAATGAGCAGTTCTTC.

The chain employs TRBV11-2 and TRBJ1-1; TRBD1 matches at 7 bases. V lost 0 bases, J lost 0 bases, and 10 bases stayed unmatched. The CDR3 spans 18 residues. Germline-derived CDR1 and CDR2 are SGHAT and FQNNGV. The CDR3 here is CASSLDQGGGYMNTEAFF. Here the CDR3 DNA reads TGTGCCAGCAGCTTAGACCAGGGGGGCGGTTACATGAACACTGAAGCTTTCTTT.

The genes are TRBV30 and TRBJ1-1; 8 positions agree with TRBD1. Germline V gene sequence: CDR1 GTSNPN, CDR2 SVGIG (reference sequence). With V trimmed by 4 bases and J by 6 bases, 10 bases remained unmatched. This CDR3 has 14 residues. Here the CDR3 DNA reads TGTGCCTGGATTGAGGGCAGGGGGCGATCTGAAGCTTTCTTT. Translation gives CAWIEGRGRSEAFF.

The rearrangement links TRBV19 to TRBJ1-5; D is perhaps TRBD1 (5 bases). V gave up 6 bases and J gave up 1 base, with 19 bases separating them. This CDR3 contains 17 residues. CDR1 LNHDA and CDR2 SQIVND come from the germline V gene (reference sequence). CDR3 DNA sequence: TGTGCCAGTAGCCTGGGACCCGGCGGGGGAAGCAATCAGCCCCAGCATTTT. Encoded protein: CASSLGPGGGSNQPQHF.

The chain couples TRBV19 to TRBJ2-1; D is unclear. Germline V gene lookup returns CDR1 LNHDA and CDR2 SQIVND (reference sequence). The CDR3 is made up of 12 amino acids. V was pared by 4 bases and J by 10 bases, with 11 bases between. The CDR3 reads CASSRGSAEQFF. CDR3 bases: TGTGCCAGTAGTAGAGGCTCAGCAGAGCAGTTCTTC.

CDR3: CASTLNSNQPQHF. As DNA, the CDR3 is TGTGCCAGTACCCTAAATAGCAATCAGCCCCAGCATTTT. The V call is TRBV19, the J call TRBJ1-5; D is undetermined. V was shortened by 7 bases and J by 0 bases, with 7 bases between the two germline ends. The CDR3 runs to 13 residues. The germline V gene has CDR1 LNHDA and CDR2 SQIVND (reference sequence).

J is TRBJ2-5 and V is TRBV30, with TRBD2 matching over 9 bases. The V segment lost 5 bases and the J segment 4 bases; nucleotides outside the gene matches: 5. Germline lookup yields CDR1 GTSNPN and CDR2 SVGIG (reference sequence). This CDR3 region has 13 residues. CDR3: CAWDSGSGETQYF. CDR3 nucleotides: TGTGCCTGGGATAGCGGGAGCGGAGAGACCCAGTACTTC.

The chain combines TRBV5-1 with TRBJ2-5; 10 nucleotides align to TRBD2. Near its end, the DNA agrees better with TRBJ2-7, so the J call may be wrong. This CDR3 comprises 16 residues. The germline gives CDR1 SGHRS, CDR2 YFSETQ. The CDR3 region is CASSLGTSGAAYEQYF. DNA for the CDR3: TGCGCCAGCAGCTTGGGGACTAGCGGAGCTGCCTACGAGCAGTACTTC.

This chain uses TRBV7-9 with TRBJ1-2; 7 bases match TRBD1. Per germline, CDR1 SEHNR and CDR2 FQNEAQ (reference sequence). The CDR3 extends over 14 amino acids. The V segment lost 6 bases and the J segment 4 bases; nucleotides outside the gene matches: 8. CDR3 sequence: CASSRQGPTYGYTF. The CDR3 region has the DNA TGTGCCAGCAGTCGACAGGGACCGACCTATGGCTACACCTTC.

This chain connects TRBV18 to TRBJ1-1; D not certain. This CDR3 is 15 amino acids long. The V end was cut by 2 bases, the J end by 1 base, with 11 bases between. Germline V gene sequence: CDR1 KGHSH, CDR2 LQKENI. The chain's CDR3 is CASSPSTAPNTEAFF. The CDR3 DNA follows: TGTGCCAGCTCACCATCTACAGCTCCGAACACTGAAGCTTTCTTT.

Concerning this clone: The sample holds other DNA sequences that translate to the same CDR3. The chain uses TRBV19 and TRBJ2-3; 9 bases line up with TRBD2. Germline V gene sequence: CDR1 LNHDA, CDR2 SQIVND (reference sequence). The length of the CDR3 is 16 residues. The ends lost 3 bases at V and 0 bases at J; junction bases unmatched: 4. CDR3 sequence: CASSIGAGGSTDTQYF. In nucleotides, the CDR3 is TGTGCCAGTAGTATTGGCGCGGGAGGGAGCACAGATACGCAGTATTTT.

The gene calls are TRBV9 and TRBJ2-6; 9 nucleotides match TRBD2. CDR3 size: 18 residues. The V segment lost 0 bases and the J segment 0 bases; nucleotides outside the gene matches: 4. The germline gives CDR1 SGDLS, CDR2 YYNGEE. The CDR3 DNA is TGTGCCAGCAGCGTAGCACTAGCGGGCCGCTCTGGGGCCAACGTCCTGACTTTC. Translation gives CASSVALAGRSGANVLTF.

The chain recombines TRBV6-1 with TRBJ1-2; 7 bases are a match to TRBD1. The CDR3 totals 15 residues. CDR1 and CDR2 from the germline V gene are MNHNS and SASEGT. With 8 bases clipped from V and 8 bases from J, the junction kept 17 bases outside the gene matches. CDR3 sequence reads: CASSTGIEPSGGYTF. The CDR3 coding sequence is TGTGCCAGCTCGACAGGGATCGAACCTTCAGGGGGCTACACCTTC.

The chain combines TRBV6-5 with TRBJ1-2; 7 bases line up with TRBD1. This CDR3 is built from 14 residues. CDR1 is MNHEY, CDR2 SVGAGI, per germline. V shed 2 bases and J 0 bases; nucleotides not matched to a gene: 0. The CDR3 loop reads CASSYGTANYGYTF. DNA for the CDR3: TGTGCCAGCAGTTACGGGACAGCTAACTATGGCTACACCTTC.

The chain recombines TRBV5-1 with TRBJ2-3; 7 nucleotides line up with TRBD2. Germline loops: CDR1 SGHRS, CDR2 YFSETQ. V gave up 0 bases and J gave up 2 bases; unmatched junction bases: 6. The CDR3 runs 16 residues. CDR3 region: CASSLGSGINTDTQYF. The CDR3 DNA follows: TGCGCCAGCAGCTTGGGGAGCGGGATTAACACAGATACGCAGTATTTT.

The J gene is TRBJ2-7, the V gene TRBV9, with D uncertain. V lost 3 bases to trimming and J lost 4 bases, with 8 bases between them. The CDR3 is 12 residues long. Germline V gene lookup returns CDR1 SGDLS and CDR2 YYNGEE. This chain's CDR3 is CASSAAWYEQYF. For the CDR3, the DNA is TGTGCCAGCAGCGCCGCGTGGTACGAGCAGTACTTC.

Worth noting for this clone: The identical CDR3 is also encoded by other nucleotide sequences in the sample. The gene calls are TRBV10-3 and TRBJ1-5; D perhaps matches TRBD1 (6 bases). This CDR3 region has 14 residues. V was trimmed by 4 bases and J by 2 bases, leaving 9 bases between them. The germline V gene encodes CDR1 ENHRY and CDR2 SYGVKD. This CDR3 reads CAISGSGGNQPQHF. The CDR3 DNA reads TGTGCCATCAGTGGTTCAGGGGGCAATCAGCCCCAGCATTTT.